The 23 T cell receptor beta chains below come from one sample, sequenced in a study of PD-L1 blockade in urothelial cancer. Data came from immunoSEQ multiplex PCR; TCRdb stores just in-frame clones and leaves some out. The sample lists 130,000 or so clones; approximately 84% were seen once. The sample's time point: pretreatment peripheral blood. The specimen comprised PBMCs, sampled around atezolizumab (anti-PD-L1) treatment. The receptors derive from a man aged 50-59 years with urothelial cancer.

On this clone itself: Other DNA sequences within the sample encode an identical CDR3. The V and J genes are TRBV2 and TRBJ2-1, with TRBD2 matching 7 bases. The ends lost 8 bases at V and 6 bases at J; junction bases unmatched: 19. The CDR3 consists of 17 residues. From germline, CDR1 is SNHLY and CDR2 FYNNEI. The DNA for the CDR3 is TGTGCCAGCTCTCCCCTCTCCGGACTAGGCCTAATCAATGAGCAGTTCTTC. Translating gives CASSPLSGLGLINEQFF.

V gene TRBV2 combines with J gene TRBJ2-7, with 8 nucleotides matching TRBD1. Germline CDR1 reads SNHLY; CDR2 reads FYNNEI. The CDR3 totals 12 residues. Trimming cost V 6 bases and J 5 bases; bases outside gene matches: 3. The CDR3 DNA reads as TGTGCCAGCAGGACGGACAGGGACGAGCAGTACTTC. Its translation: CASRTDRDEQYF.

The CDR3 spells CASSPGGGIQYF. DNA of the CDR3: TGTGCCAGCAGTCCGGGGGGCGGGATTCAGTACTTC. The gene calls are TRBV27 and TRBJ2-4; TRBD2 might be the D (7 bases). Looked up from germline, CDR1 is MNHEY and CDR2 is SMNVEV (reference sequence). The length of the CDR3 is 12 residues. The V and J ends lost 5 bases and 10 bases respectively, with 12 bases between them.

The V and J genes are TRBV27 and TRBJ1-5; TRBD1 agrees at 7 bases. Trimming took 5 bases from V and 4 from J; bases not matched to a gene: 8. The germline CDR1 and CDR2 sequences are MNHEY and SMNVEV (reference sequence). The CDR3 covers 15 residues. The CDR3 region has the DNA TGTGCCAGCAGTCCCGACAGGGTAGGGAATCAGCCCCAGCATTTT. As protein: CASSPDRVGNQPQHF.

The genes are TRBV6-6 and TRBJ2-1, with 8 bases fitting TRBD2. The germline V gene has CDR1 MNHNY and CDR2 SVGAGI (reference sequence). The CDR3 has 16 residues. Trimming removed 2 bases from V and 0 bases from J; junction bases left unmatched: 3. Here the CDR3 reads CASSYRRGVSYNEQFF. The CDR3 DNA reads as TGTGCCAGCAGTTACCGGCGGGGGGTCTCCTACAATGAGCAGTTCTTC.

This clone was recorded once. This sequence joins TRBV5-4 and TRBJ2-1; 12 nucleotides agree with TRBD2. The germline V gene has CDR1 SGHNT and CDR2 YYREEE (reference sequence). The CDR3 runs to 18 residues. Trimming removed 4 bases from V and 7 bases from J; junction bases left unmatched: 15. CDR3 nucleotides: TGTGCCAGCAGCCCCACTAGCGGGAGGCGCAAATCGGGTAATGAGCAGTTCTTC. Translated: CASSPTSGRRKSGNEQFF.

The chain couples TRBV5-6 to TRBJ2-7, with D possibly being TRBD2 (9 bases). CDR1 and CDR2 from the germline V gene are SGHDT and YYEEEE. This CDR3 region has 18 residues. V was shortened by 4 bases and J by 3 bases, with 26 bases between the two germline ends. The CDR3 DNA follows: TGTGCCAGCAGCACCATCCGCGGGGGGGACAGGACAATCTACGAGCAGTACTTC. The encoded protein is CASSTIRGGDRTIYEQYF.

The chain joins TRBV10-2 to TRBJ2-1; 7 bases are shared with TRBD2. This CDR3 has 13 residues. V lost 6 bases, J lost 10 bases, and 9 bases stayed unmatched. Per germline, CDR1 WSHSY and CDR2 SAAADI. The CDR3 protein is CASRQTSEVEQFF. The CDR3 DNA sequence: TGCGCCAGCAGACAAACTAGCGAAGTAGAGCAGTTCTTC.

CDR3 sequence: CASSLALLSSEAFF. The DNA for the CDR3 is TGTGCCAGCAGCTTGGCGCTCTTGAGTTCTGAAGCTTTCTTT. The chain joins TRBV5-6 to TRBJ1-1; D unclear. Germline V gives CDR1 SGHDT, CDR2 YYEEEE. The CDR3 sequence is 14 residues long. With 0 bases removed from V and 6 bases from J, the gap between germline ends came to 12 bases.

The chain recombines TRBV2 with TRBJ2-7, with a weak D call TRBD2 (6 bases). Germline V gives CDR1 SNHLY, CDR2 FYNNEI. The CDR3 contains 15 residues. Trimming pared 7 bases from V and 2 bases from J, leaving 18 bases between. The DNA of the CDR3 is TGTGCCAGCACCAGACTGGGGGAGGTCACCTACGAGCAGTACTTC. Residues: CASTRLGEVTYEQYF.

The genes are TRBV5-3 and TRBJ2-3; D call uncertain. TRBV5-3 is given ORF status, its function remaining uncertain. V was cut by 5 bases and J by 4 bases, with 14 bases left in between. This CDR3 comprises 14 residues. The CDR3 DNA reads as TGTGCCAGAAGTTGCCCTAGGCCCCCAGATACGCAGTATTTT. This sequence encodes CARSCPRPPDTQYF.

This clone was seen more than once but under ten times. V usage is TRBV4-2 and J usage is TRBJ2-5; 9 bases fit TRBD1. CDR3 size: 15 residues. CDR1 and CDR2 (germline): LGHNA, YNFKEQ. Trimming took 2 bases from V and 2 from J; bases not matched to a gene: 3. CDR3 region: CASSQRDREQETQYF. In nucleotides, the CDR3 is TGTGCCAGCAGCCAACGGGACAGGGAACAAGAGACCCAGTACTTC.

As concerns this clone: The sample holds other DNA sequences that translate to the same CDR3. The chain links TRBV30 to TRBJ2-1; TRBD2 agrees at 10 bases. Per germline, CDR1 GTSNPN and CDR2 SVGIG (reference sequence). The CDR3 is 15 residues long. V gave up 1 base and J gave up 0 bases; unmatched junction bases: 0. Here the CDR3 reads CAWSGLAGSYNEQFF. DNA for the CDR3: TGTGCCTGGAGTGGACTAGCGGGCTCCTACAATGAGCAGTTCTTC.

The CDR3 bases are TGCGCCAGCAGCTCCTACTCCCTCGCTGGTCAAGAGACCCAGTACTTC. Protein sequence: CASSSYSLAGQETQYF. This sequence joins TRBV5-1 and TRBJ2-5; D is ambiguous. The CDR3 totals 16 residues. Trimming removed 3 bases at V and 2 bases at J, with 17 bases between. Germline loops: CDR1 SGHRS, CDR2 YFSETQ.

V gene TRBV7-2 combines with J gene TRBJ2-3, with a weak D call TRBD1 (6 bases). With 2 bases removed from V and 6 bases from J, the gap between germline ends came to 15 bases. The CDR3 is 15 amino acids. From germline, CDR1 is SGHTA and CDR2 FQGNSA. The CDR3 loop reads CASSLSLTRGDTQYF. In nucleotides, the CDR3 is TGTGCCAGCAGCTTATCTTTGACAAGGGGGGATACGCAGTATTTT.

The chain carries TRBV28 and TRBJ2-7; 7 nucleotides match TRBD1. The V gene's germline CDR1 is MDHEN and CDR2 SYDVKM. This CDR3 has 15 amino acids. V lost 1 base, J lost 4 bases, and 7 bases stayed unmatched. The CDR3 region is CASSLSTGRYYEQYF. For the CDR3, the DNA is TGTGCCAGCAGTTTATCGACAGGGCGATATTACGAGCAGTACTTC.

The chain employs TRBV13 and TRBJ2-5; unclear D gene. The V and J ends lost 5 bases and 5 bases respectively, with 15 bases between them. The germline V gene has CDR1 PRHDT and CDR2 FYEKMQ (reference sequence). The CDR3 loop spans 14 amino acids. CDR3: CASSPRQAWETQYF. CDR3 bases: TGTGCCAGCAGCCCACGCCAGGCGTGGGAGACCCAGTACTTC. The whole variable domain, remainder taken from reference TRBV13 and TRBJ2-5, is AAGVIQSPRHLIKEKRETATLKCYPIPRHDTVYWYQQGPGQDPQFLISFYEKMQSDKGSIPDRFSAQQFSDYHSELNMSSLELGDSALYFCASSPRQAWETQYFGPGTRLLVL.

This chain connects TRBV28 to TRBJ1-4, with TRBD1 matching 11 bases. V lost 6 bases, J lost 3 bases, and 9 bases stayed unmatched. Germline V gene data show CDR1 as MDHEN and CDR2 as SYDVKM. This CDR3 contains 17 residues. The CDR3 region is CASSTGTGGLSNEKLFF. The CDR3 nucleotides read TGTGCCAGCAGCACCGGGACAGGGGGTTTATCTAATGAAAAACTGTTTTTT.

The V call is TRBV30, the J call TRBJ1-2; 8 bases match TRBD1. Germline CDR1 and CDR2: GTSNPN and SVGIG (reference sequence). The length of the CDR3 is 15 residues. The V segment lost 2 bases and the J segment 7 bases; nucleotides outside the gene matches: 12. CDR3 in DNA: TGTGCCTGGAGTCGACAGGGGTTGAAGGACTTTGGCTACACCTTC. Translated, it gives CAWSRQGLKDFGYTF.

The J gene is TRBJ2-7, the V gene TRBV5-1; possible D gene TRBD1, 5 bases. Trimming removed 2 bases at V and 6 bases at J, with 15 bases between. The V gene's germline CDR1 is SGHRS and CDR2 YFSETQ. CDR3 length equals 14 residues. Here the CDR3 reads CASSFTGPLGEQYF. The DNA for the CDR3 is TGCGCCAGCAGCTTTACAGGTCCCCTCGGCGAGCAGTACTTC.

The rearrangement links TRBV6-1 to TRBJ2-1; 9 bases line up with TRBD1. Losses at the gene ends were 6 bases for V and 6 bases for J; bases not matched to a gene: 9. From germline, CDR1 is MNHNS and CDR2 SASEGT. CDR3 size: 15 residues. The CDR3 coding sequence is TGTGCCAGCAGGATAGCCGGACAGGGGACCAATGAGCAGTTCTTC. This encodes CASRIAGQGTNEQFF.

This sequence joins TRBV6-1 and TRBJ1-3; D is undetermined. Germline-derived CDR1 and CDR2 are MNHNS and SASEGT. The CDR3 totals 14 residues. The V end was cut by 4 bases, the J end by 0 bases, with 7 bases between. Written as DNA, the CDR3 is TGTGCCAGCAGTGTCGCCTACTCTGGAAACACCATATATTTT. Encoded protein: CASSVAYSGNTIYF.

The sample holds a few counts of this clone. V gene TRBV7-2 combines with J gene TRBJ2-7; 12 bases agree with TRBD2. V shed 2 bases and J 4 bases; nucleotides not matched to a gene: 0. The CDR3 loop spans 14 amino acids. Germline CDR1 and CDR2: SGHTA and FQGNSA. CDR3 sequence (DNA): TGTGCCAGCAGCTTACTAGCGGGAGGGTACGAGCAGTACTTC. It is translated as CASSLLAGGYEQYF.